These 15 T cell receptor beta chains originate from one sample sequenced in a study of glioma-infiltrating T cells after dendritic cell vaccination. The protocol was immunoSEQ multiplex PCR, while the TCRdb copy is restricted to in-frame clones and leaves out a portion. This sample has fewer than 100,000 clones, with 86% found just once. The source material was blood, sampled before dendritic cell vaccination. The receptors stem from a human donor with glioblastoma.

This rearrangement joins TRBV19 to TRBJ2-5, with D tentatively TRBD1 (5 bases). The germline gives CDR1 LNHDA, CDR2 SQIVND (reference sequence). The length of the CDR3 is 17 residues. V lost 3 bases to trimming and J lost 2 bases, with 19 bases between them. The CDR3 region has the DNA TGTGCCAGTAGTATGGGCCGCACAGGACGCTCACAAGAGACCCAGTACTTC. This codes for CASSMGRTGRSQETQYF.

The chain is built from TRBV29-1 and TRBJ2-3, with 8 bases that match TRBD2. Unmatched junction bases numbered 15, after V lost 4 bases and J lost 6 bases. The CDR3 sequence is 16 residues long. Germline CDR1 SQVTM, CDR2 ANQGSEA. The CDR3 loop reads CSVAGVGGALWDTQYF. In DNA, the CDR3 is TGCAGCGTTGCTGGGGTCGGGGGGGCCCTCTGGGATACGCAGTATTTT.

V is TRBV20-1 and J is TRBJ2-7; the match to TRBD2 covers 7 bases. J lost 7 bases, V lost 3 bases, and 3 bases had no gene match. Germline loops: CDR1 DFQATT, CDR2 SNEGSKA (reference sequence). The CDR3 extends over 11 amino acids. The CDR3 bases are TGCAGTGCTAGGCGGGGGTTTGAGCAGTACTTC. It codes for CSARRGFEQYF.

The chain carries TRBV27 and TRBJ1-4, with D possibly matching TRBD1 (6 bases). The V end was cut by 6 bases, the J end by 6 bases, with 14 bases between. The CDR3 covers 14 residues. CDR1 and CDR2 from the germline V gene are MNHEY and SMNVEV (reference sequence). CDR3 in amino acids: CASSLWGGHEKLFF. In nucleotides, the CDR3 is TGTGCCAGCAGCCTTTGGGGGGGCCATGAAAAACTGTTTTTT.

This clone was observed once. The chain recombines TRBV9 with TRBJ2-3, with D possibly TRBD1 on 8 matching bases. The ends were cut back, 6 bases at V and 3 bases at J, with 11 bases in the middle. There are 13 residues in the CDR3. Germline-derived CDR1 and CDR2 are SGDLS and YYNGEE. In nucleotides, the CDR3 is TGTGCCAGCAACAGGGGGGGGACAGATACGCAGTATTTT. It yields the protein CASNRGGTDTQYF.

This clone was recorded a few times. This chain connects TRBV18 to TRBJ2-3; D is unresolved. Trimming cost V 6 bases and J 5 bases, with 6 bases left between them. This CDR3 spans 11 amino acids. Per germline, CDR1 KGHSH and CDR2 LQKENI. For the CDR3, the DNA is TGTGCCAGCTCCTCGAGAGATACGCAGTATTTT. It specifies CASSSRDTQYF. The entire variable domain, with the rest obtained from reference TRBV18 and TRBJ2-3, is as follows: NAGVMQNPRHLVRRRGQEARLRCSPMKGHSHVYWYRQLPEEGLKFMVYLQKENIIDESGMPKERFSAEFPKEGPSILRIQQVVRGDSAAYFCASSSRDTQYFGPGTRLTVL.

CDR3 sequence reads: CATVDDIAGGPSLDEQYF. The CDR3 coding sequence is TGTGCCACCGTAGACGATATAGCGGGAGGGCCGAGTTTAGACGAGCAGTACTTC. The rearrangement uses TRBV28 and TRBJ2-7, with 11 bases identical to TRBD2. The CDR3 extends over 18 amino acids. V lost 10 bases to trimming and J lost 5 bases; unmatched junction nucleotides: 22. Germline-derived CDR1 and CDR2 are MDHEN and SYDVKM. The whole variable domain, filled in from reference TRBV28 and TRBJ2-7, reads DVKVTQSSRYLVKRTGEKVFLECVQDMDHENMFWYRQDPGLGLRLIYFSYDVKMKEKGDIPEGYSVSREKKERFSLILESASTNQTSMYLCATVDDIAGGPSLDEQYFGPGTRLTVT.

The V call is TRBV27, the J call TRBJ1-5; possibly TRBD1 for D (6 bases). The CDR3 sequence is 14 residues long. The ends were cut back, 6 bases at V and 0 bases at J, with 9 bases in the middle. Germline V gives CDR1 MNHEY, CDR2 SMNVEV (reference sequence). The chain's CDR3 is CASRGQISNQPQHF. The CDR3 coding sequence is TGTGCCAGCAGAGGACAGATTAGCAATCAGCCCCAGCATTTT.

This clone was counted once. The CDR3 DNA is TGTGCCAGCAGTCTTGCTACAGGGGGCGCGACCGGGGAGCTGTTTTTT. This translates into CASSLATGGATGELFF. J is TRBJ2-2 and V is TRBV25-1; 9 bases map to TRBD1. CDR1 and CDR2 from the germline V gene are MGHDK and SYGVNS. The CDR3 is 16 amino acids. J lost 5 bases, V lost 5 bases, and 9 bases had no gene match.

J is TRBJ1-2 and V is TRBV7-6; 8 bases agree with TRBD1. CDR1 is SGHVS and CDR2 is FNYEAQ in the germline V gene. The J segment lost 0 bases and the V segment lost 5 bases, leaving 5 bases of the junction unmatched. The CDR3 loop spans 15 amino acids. CDR3 sequence reads: CASSIGQGSNYGYTF. DNA for the CDR3: TGTGCCAGCAGCATAGGACAGGGATCTAACTATGGCTACACCTTC.

The chain couples TRBV18 to TRBJ1-5; the D gene is possibly TRBD1 (5 bases). This CDR3 is 15 amino acids long. Trimming shortened V by 3 bases and J by 4 bases, and 13 bases separated the two germline ends. The V gene's germline CDR1 is KGHSH and CDR2 LQKENI. CDR3 protein: CASSPQGWSNQPQHF. In DNA, the CDR3 is TGTGCCAGCTCACCGCAGGGATGGAGTAATCAGCCCCAGCATTTT.

This rearrangement joins TRBV29-1 to TRBJ2-1, with 10 bases identical to TRBD2. J gave up 3 bases and V 7 bases, and 6 bases lay outside the gene matches. Germline CDR1 is SQVTM and CDR2 is ANQGSEA. This CDR3 contains 14 residues. CDR3 region: CSAQREGRYNEQFF. In DNA, the CDR3 is TGCAGCGCCCAGCGGGAGGGCCGCTACAATGAGCAGTTCTTC.

The table lists this clone with a count of one. This chain joins TRBV19 and TRBJ1-5; D gene uncertain. The CDR3 is made up of 14 amino acids. The germline CDR1 and CDR2 sequences are LNHDA and SQIVND (reference sequence). Between the trimmed V and J ends, which lost 4 bases and 3 bases, there was a span of 10 bases. The CDR3 reads CASSRQALNQPQHF. CDR3 nucleotide sequence: TGTGCCAGTAGTAGGCAGGCCCTCAATCAGCCCCAGCATTTT.

This chain uses TRBV19 with TRBJ2-5, with TRBD2 matching over 11 bases. Germline assignment: CDR1 LNHDA and CDR2 SQIVND (reference sequence). This CDR3 is built from 18 residues. J was trimmed by 5 bases and V by 5 bases; bases with no gene match: 16. CDR3 amino acids: CASSLPPGTSGPRETQYF. The CDR3, as DNA: TGTGCCAGTAGTCTCCCCCCGGGGACTAGCGGTCCTAGGGAGACCCAGTACTTC.

The chain has TRBV7-8 and TRBJ2-6; TRBD2 is a possible D gene (6 bases). Trimming removed 3 bases at V and 0 bases at J, with 12 bases between. Germline V gene sequence: CDR1 SGHVS, CDR2 FQNEAQ. The CDR3 contains 17 residues. CDR3 sequence reads: CASSFRGKSSGANVLTF. The CDR3 DNA follows: TGTGCCAGCAGCTTCCGGGGGAAAAGCTCTGGGGCCAACGTCCTGACTTTC. Full variable domain (missing parts from reference TRBV7-8 and TRBJ2-6): GAGVSQSPRYKVAKRGQDVALRCDPISGHVSLFWYQQALGQGPEFLTYFQNEAQLDKSGLPSDRFFAERPEGSVSTLKIQRTQQEDSAVYLCASSFRGKSSGANVLTFGAGSRLTVL.